This TCR beta chain was sequenced for a study of T cell responses to AZD1222 COVID-19 vaccine. Study-level points and caveats: Spike-specific TCR repertoires showed rising breadth and depth after two AZD1222 doses.

As concerns this clone: Its specificity is unknown.

TCRdb's copy holds only in-frame clones and misses some; the assay was immunoSEQ multiplex PCR. The sample records roughly 130,000 clones, roughly 90% being singletons. The sequence was obtained from an adult who received the AZD1222 COVID-19 vaccine. The sample consisted of peripheral blood, taken 28 days after the second AZD1222 dose.

The CDR3 reads CASSQEAGGGRGQPQHF. CDR3 bases: TGCGCCAGCAGCCAAGAGGCCGGGGGGGGGCGTGGACAGCCCCAGCATTTT. The J gene is TRBJ1-5, the V gene TRBV4-3; tentative D call: TRBD1 (6 bases). Trimming removed 0 bases at V and 7 bases at J, with 19 bases between. The germline V gene encodes CDR1 LGHNA and CDR2 YSLEER. This CDR3 spans 17 amino acids.